The 13 T cell receptor beta chains listed next were all sequenced from one sample in a study of cytomegalovirus exposure and HLA in healthy donors. Primers included in the PCR were 60 Vbeta and 13 Jbeta primers. TCRdb's table, derived via immunoSEQ multiplex PCR, lists solely in-frame clones and lacks some. The sample shows roughly 200,000 clones, around 77% of them seen only once. Sequences were obtained from PBMCs. All receptors derive from a man aged 60 to 75 in good health and CMV-seronegative.

This sequence joins TRBV5-4 and TRBJ2-7; D perhaps matches TRBD1 (6 bases). V gave up 1 base and J gave up 1 base, with 15 bases separating them. Germline V CDR1 and CDR2: SGHNT, YYREEE (reference sequence). The CDR3 has 16 amino acids. The CDR3 sequence is CASSLQQGRGSYEQYF. As DNA, the CDR3 is TGTGCCAGCAGCTTGCAACAGGGCAGGGGTTCCTACGAGCAGTACTTC. Complete variable domain (other parts from reference TRBV5-4 and TRBJ2-7): ETGVTQSPTHLIKTRGQQVTLRCSSQSGHNTVSWYQQALGQGPQFIFQYYREEENGRGNFPPRFSGLQFPNYSSELNVNALELDDSALYLCASSLQQGRGSYEQYFGPGTRLTVT.

This chain uses TRBV6-5 with TRBJ2-5, with 7 bases that match TRBD1. This CDR3 spans 15 amino acids. Losses at the gene ends were 2 bases for V and 1 base for J; bases not matched to a gene: 4. CDR1 and CDR2 (germline): MNHEY, SVGAGI. CDR3 coding DNA: TGTGCCAGCAGTTACCGGACAGGACTCCAAGAGACCCAGTACTTC. The encoded protein is CASSYRTGLQETQYF.

The chain recombines TRBV28 with TRBJ1-1; D perhaps matches TRBD1 (5 bases). The ends were cut back, 1 base at V and 7 bases at J, with 10 bases in the middle. The V gene's germline CDR1 is MDHEN and CDR2 SYDVKM. The CDR3 is 13 amino acids. Here the CDR3 DNA reads TGTGCCAGCAGTTTATATACAGGTATTGAAGCTTTCTTT. This encodes CASSLYTGIEAFF.

The chain is built from TRBV6-1 and TRBJ2-5, with no clear D. Trimming cost V 4 bases and J 3 bases, with 9 bases left between them. In germline, CDR1 is MNHNS, CDR2 SASEGT. CDR3 length: 13 residues. CDR3 sequence: CASSVTLEETQYF. The CDR3 DNA sequence: TGTGCCAGCAGTGTGACATTGGAAGAGACCCAGTACTTC.

The CDR3, as DNA: TGTGCCAGCAGTAGCGCGGCAGCTCAAGAGACCCAGTACTTC. Its protein product is CASSSAAAQETQYF. This sequence joins TRBV28 and TRBJ2-5; D uncertain. The germline V gene has CDR1 MDHEN and CDR2 SYDVKM. This CDR3 spans 14 amino acids. With 5 bases removed from V and 2 bases from J, the gap between germline ends came to 12 bases.

The rearrangement links TRBV28 to TRBJ2-1; 8 bases are shared with TRBD1. The CDR3 consists of 15 residues. Germline CDR1 reads MDHEN; CDR2 reads SYDVKM. Unmatched junction bases numbered 9, after V lost 3 bases and J lost 8 bases. The DNA for the CDR3 is TGTGCCAGCAGTTTGGGATTACAGGGGGAGGATGAGCAGTTCTTC. Residues: CASSLGLQGEDEQFF.

The J gene is TRBJ2-5, the V gene TRBV5-4; D is unresolved. With 0 bases removed from V and 4 bases from J, the gap between germline ends came to 10 bases. The length of the CDR3 is 14 residues. Germline V gene sequence: CDR1 SGHNT, CDR2 YYREEE (reference sequence). The CDR3 here is CASSLVTLRETQYF. In nucleotides, the CDR3 is TGTGCCAGCAGCTTGGTGACACTGCGAGAGACCCAGTACTTC.

V gene TRBV29-1 combines with J gene TRBJ1-1; weak D call: TRBD1 (6 bases). In germline, CDR1 is SQVTM, CDR2 ANQGSEA. V gave up 6 bases and J gave up 5 bases, with 19 bases separating them. This CDR3 contains 14 residues. The CDR3 region has the DNA TGCAGCGTCATAACGACAGGTGTGTGGACTGAAGCTTTCTTT. Protein sequence: CSVITTGVWTEAFF.

The V call is TRBV2, the J call TRBJ2-5; 15 positions agree with TRBD2. CDR3 length: 20 amino acids. Trimming took 0 bases from V and 7 from J; bases not matched to a gene: 15. Germline CDR1 is SNHLY and CDR2 is FYNNEI. CDR3 coding DNA: TGTGCCAGCAGTGAAGCTTTCGCGGGAGGACTAGCGGGGGGGCGAGGGACCCAGTACTTC. This sequence encodes CASSEAFAGGLAGGRGTQYF.

The V and J genes are TRBV5-1 and TRBJ2-7; a weak D match, TRBD1 (7 bases). CDR1 is SGHRS and CDR2 is YFSETQ in the germline V gene. This CDR3 is built from 15 residues. V lost 4 bases and J lost 5, with 19 bases in between. DNA for the CDR3: TGCGCCAGCAGCCCAGATGGAGGGGGCCTCGACGAGCAGTACTTC. Its protein product is CASSPDGGGLDEQYF. Drawing the rest from reference TRBV5-1 and TRBJ2-7, the complete variable domain is KAGVTQTPRYLIKTRGQQVTLSCSPISGHRSVSWYQQTPGQGLQFLFEYFSETQRNKGNFPGRFSGRQFSNSRSEMNVSTLELGDSALYLCASSPDGGGLDEQYFGPGTRLTVT.

V is TRBV4-1 and J is TRBJ2-7; TRBD1 matches 7 bases. The V gene's germline CDR1 is MGHRA and CDR2 YSYEKL. Trimming removed 0 bases from V and 0 bases from J; junction bases left unmatched: 11. CDR3 length: 18 residues. As DNA, the CDR3 is TGCGCCAGCAGCCAAGATCCTCGAACAGGGGCCGGCTCCTACGAGCAGTACTTC. This codes for CASSQDPRTGAGSYEQYF.

The rearrangement joins TRBV25-1 to TRBJ1-4, with 7 bases that match TRBD1. Germline trimming cut 3 bases from V and 7 bases from J; bases unmatched to any gene: 8. Germline V gives CDR1 MGHDK, CDR2 SYGVNS. This CDR3 has 15 amino acids. CDR3 amino acids: CASSEPQGWGEKLFF. In nucleotides, the CDR3 is TGTGCCAGCAGTGAGCCACAGGGGTGGGGTGAAAAACTGTTTTTT.

There are a few counts of this clone. The V and J genes are TRBV5-6 and TRBJ2-3; D gene ambiguous. The germline gives CDR1 SGHDT, CDR2 YYEEEE. The CDR3 totals 17 residues. V lost 1 base and J 0 bases, leaving 15 bases between the germline ends. CDR3 sequence (DNA): TGTGCCAGCAGCTTGCGCCCCGGCGGCCCTAGCACAGATACGCAGTATTTT. It codes for CASSLRPGGPSTDTQYF.